The subject of this entry is one TCR beta chain. Its antigen remains unidentified. This entry is derived from a study of cytomegalovirus exposure and HLA in healthy donors. There were likely unrecorded immune exposures, though donors were nominally healthy when sampled. Findings and limits, study-wide: V- and J-gene trimming of TCR beta was linked (in a later analysis) to a missense DCLRE1C variant.

Amplification used 60 Vbeta primers and 13 Jbeta primers. Assay used: immunoSEQ multiplex PCR; TCRdb lists only in-frame clones, some missing. The sample records roughly 170,000 clones, 80% to 85% being singletons. Sequencing was done on a sample of PBMCs. The receptor's source is a man over 45 in good health and CMV-seronegative.

This CDR3 reads CASSLESVSGTQYF. The CDR3 DNA follows: TGTGCCAGCAGCTTAGAATCAGTTTCGGGGACCCAGTACTTC. This sequence joins TRBV7-2 and TRBJ2-5; D call uncertain. This CDR3 comprises 14 residues. Trimming pared 1 base from V and 7 bases from J, leaving 13 bases between. Germline-derived CDR1 and CDR2 are SGHTA and FQGNSA.